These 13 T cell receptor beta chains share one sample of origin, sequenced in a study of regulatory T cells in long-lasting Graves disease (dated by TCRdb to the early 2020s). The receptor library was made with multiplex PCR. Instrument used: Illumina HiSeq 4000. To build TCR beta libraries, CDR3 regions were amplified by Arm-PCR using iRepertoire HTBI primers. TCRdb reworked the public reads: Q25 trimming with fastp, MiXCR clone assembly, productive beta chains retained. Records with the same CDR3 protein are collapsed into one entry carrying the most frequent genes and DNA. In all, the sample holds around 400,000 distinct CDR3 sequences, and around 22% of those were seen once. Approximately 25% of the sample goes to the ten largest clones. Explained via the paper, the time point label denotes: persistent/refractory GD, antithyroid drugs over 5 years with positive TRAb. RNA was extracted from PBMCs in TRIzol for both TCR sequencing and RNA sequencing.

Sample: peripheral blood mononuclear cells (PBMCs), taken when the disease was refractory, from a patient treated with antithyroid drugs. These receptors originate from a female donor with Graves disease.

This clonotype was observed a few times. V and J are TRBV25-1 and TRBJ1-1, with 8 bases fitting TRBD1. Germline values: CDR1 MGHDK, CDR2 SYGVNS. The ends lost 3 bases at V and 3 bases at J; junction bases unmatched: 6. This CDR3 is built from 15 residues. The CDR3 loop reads CASSDRGPPHTEAFF. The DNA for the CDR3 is TGTGCCAGCAGTGACAGGGGGCCGCCTCACACTGAAGCTTTCTTT.

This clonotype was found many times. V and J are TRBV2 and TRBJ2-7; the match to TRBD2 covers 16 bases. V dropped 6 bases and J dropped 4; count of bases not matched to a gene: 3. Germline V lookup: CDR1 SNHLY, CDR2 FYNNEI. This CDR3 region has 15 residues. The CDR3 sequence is CASRGLAGGEYEQYF. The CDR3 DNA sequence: TGTGCCAGCAGGGGACTAGCGGGAGGGGAGTACGAGCAGTACTTC.

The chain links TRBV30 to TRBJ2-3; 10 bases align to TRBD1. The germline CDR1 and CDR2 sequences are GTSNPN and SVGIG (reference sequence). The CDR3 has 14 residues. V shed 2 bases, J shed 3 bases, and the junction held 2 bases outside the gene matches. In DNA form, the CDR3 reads TGTGCCTGGAGTCGGGACAGGGGAACAGATACGCAGTATTTT. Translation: CAWSRDRGTDTQYF.

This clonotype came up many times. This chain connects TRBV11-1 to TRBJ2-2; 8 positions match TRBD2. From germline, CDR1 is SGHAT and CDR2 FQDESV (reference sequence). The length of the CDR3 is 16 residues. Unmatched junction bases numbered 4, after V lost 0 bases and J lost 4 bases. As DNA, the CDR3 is TGTGCCAGCAGCTTAGCCGGGACTAGGCCCACCGGGGAGCTGTTTTTT. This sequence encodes CASSLAGTRPTGELFF.

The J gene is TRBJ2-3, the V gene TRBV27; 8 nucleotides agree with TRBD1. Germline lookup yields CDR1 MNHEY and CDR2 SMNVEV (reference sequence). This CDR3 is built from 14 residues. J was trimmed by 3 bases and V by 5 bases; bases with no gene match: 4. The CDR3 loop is CASSQDRVTDTQYF. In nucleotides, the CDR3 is TGTGCCAGCAGTCAGGACAGGGTAACAGATACGCAGTATTTT.

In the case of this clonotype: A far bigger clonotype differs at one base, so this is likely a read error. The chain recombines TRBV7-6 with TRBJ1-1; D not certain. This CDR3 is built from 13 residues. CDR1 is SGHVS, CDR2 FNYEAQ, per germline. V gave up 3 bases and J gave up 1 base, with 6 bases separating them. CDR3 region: CASSFDTNTEAFF. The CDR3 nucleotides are TGTGCCAGCAGCTTCGACACGAACACTGAAGCTTTCTTT. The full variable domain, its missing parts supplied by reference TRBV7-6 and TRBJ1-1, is GAGVSQSPRYKVTKRGQDVALRCDPISGHVSLYWYRQALGQGPEFLTYFNYEAQQDKSGLPNDRFSAERPEGSISTLTIQRTEQRDSAMYRCASSFDTNTEAFFGQGTRLTVV.

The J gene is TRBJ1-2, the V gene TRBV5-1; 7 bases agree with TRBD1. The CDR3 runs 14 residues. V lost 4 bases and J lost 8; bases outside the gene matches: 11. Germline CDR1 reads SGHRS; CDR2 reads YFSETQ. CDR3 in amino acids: CASSTGQDIGGYTF. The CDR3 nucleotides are TGCGCCAGCAGCACCGGACAGGACATAGGCGGCTACACCTTC.

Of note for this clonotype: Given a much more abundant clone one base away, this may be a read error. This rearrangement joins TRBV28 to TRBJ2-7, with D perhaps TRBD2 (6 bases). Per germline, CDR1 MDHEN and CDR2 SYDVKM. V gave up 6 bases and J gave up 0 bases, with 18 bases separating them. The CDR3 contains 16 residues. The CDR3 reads CASSSPGVIPSYEQYF. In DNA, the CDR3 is TGTGCCAGCAGCTCTCCGGGGGTGATTCCCTCCTACGAGCAGTACTTC.

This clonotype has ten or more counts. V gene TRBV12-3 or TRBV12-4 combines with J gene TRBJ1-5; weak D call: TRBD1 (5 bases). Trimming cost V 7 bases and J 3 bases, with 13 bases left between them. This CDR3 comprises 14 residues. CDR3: CASTVAGNNQPQHF. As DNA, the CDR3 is TGTGCCAGCACGGTAGCAGGGAACAATCAGCCCCAGCATTTT.

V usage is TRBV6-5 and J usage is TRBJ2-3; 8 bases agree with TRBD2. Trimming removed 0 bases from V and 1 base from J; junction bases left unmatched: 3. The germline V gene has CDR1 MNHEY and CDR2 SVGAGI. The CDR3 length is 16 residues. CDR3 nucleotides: TGTGCCAGCAGTTACTCGAAGACTAGCGGCACAGATACGCAGTATTTT. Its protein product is CASSYSKTSGTDTQYF.

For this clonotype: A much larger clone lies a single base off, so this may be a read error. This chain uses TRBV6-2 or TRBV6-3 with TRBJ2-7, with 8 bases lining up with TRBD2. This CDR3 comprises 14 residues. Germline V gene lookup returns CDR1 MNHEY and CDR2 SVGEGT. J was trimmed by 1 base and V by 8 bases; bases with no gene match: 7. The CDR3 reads CASRAGESSYEQYF. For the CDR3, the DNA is TGTGCCAGCCGAGCGGGAGAGAGTTCCTACGAGCAGTACTTC.

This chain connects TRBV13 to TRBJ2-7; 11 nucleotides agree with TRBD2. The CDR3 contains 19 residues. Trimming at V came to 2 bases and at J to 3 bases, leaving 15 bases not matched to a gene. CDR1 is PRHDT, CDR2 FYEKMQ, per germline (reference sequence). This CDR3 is CASSLYLTSGTGEDYEQYF. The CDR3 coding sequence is TGTGCCAGCAGCTTATATTTGACTAGCGGGACTGGAGAGGACTACGAGCAGTACTTC. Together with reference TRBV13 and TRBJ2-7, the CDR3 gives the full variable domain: AAGVIQSPRHLIKEKRETATLKCYPIPRHDTVYWYQQGPGQDPQFLISFYEKMQSDKGSIPDRFSAQQFSDYHSELNMSSLELGDSALYFCASSLYLTSGTGEDYEQYFGPGTRLTVT.

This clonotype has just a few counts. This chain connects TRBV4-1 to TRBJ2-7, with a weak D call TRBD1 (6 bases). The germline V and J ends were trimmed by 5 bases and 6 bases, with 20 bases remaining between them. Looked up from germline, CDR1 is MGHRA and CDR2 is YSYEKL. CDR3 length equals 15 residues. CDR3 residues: CASSTQGPRSGEQYF. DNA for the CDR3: TGCGCCAGCAGCACACAGGGACCCCGAAGCGGCGAGCAGTACTTC.